The entry below gives a single T cell receptor beta chain sequence along with its context. The sample belongs to a study of CD8+ T cells in alopecia areata. Treatment specified: oral pan-JAK inhibitor, 5-10 mg twice daily. V dropped 5 bases and J dropped 5 bases, with 10 bases sitting between them. Per the germline V gene, CDR1 is DFQATT and CDR2 is SNEGSKA (reference sequence). The CDR3 runs 11 residues. Sequencing relied on a cDNA template that was reverse transcribed from extracted RNA. Here immunoSEQ multiplex PCR was the method, and the copy in TCRdb shows in-frame clones only, minus some. The data contain under 150,000 clones, approximately 57% of them singletons.

The J gene is TRBJ2-7, the V gene TRBV20-1; TRBD2 is a possible D gene (5 bases). This clonotype originated in a human donor with alopecia areata. The sample here was CD4+ T cells sorted from blood, taken at week 4, from a patient treated with tofacitinib. For the CDR3, the DNA is TGCAGTGCTTCAGCGGAGGACGAGCAGTACTTC. Amino acids: CSASAEDEQYF.